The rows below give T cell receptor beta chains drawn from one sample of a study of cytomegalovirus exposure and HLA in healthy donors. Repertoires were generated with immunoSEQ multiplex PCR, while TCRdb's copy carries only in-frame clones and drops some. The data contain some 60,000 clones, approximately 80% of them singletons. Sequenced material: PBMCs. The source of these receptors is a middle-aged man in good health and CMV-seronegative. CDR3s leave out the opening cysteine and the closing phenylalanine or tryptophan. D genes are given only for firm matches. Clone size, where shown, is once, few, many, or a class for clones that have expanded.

CDR3 protein: ASSPNQDSSYSYNEQF
V gene: TRBV4-3
clone size: .
D gene: .

CDR3 protein: ASSQDLQANEQF
V gene: TRBV14
clone size: .
D gene: .

CDR3 protein: ASSVYGGNTEAF
V gene: TRBV19
clone size: .
D gene: .

CDR3 protein: ASSFFGRDPLGTQY
V gene: TRBV5-6
clone size: .
D gene: .

CDR3 protein: ASSRGTGSSYNEQF
V gene: TRBV11-3
clone size: .
D gene: .

CDR3 protein: ASSPMRVDGAEAF
V gene: TRBV5-1
clone size: few
D gene: .

CDR3 protein: ASRSGAGELF
V gene: TRBV6-5
clone size: .
D gene: .

CDR3 protein: SVGSRGNTEAF
V gene: TRBV29-1
clone size: .
D gene: .

CDR3 protein: ASSRIIRDFHEQY
V gene: TRBV7-8
clone size: .
D gene: .

CDR3 protein: ASRTGDQPQH
V gene: TRBV6-6
clone size: few
D gene: TRBD1

CDR3 protein: ASTLGQGNSPLH
V gene: TRBV7-9
clone size: .
D gene: TRBD1

CDR3 protein: ASSAGEPYEQY
V gene: TRBV19
clone size: .
D gene: .

CDR3 protein: ASSRWTVNAEAF
V gene: TRBV6-6
clone size: few
D gene: .

CDR3 protein: AWTLGGGTEAF
V gene: TRBV30
clone size: .
D gene: .

CDR3 protein: AWSARAGSYNSPLH
V gene: TRBV30
clone size: .
D gene: .

CDR3 protein: ASSIQGAVYGYT
V gene: TRBV19
clone size: .
D gene: TRBD1

CDR3 protein: AWSLPGQAINYGYT
V gene: TRBV30
clone size: .
D gene: TRBD1

CDR3 protein: ASSLVAGGLTGELF
V gene: TRBV5-6
clone size: .
D gene: TRBD2

CDR3 protein: ASSYQGQGFTEAF
V gene: TRBV6-5
clone size: few
D gene: TRBD1

CDR3 protein: ASSLGPLGGETQY
V gene: TRBV7-2
clone size: .
D gene: .

CDR3 protein: ASSGGSWGNQPQH
V gene: TRBV10-1
clone size: .
D gene: .

CDR3 protein: ASTRDRGDPYEQY
V gene: TRBV23-1
clone size: .
D gene: TRBD1

CDR3 protein: ASSPVAGQVEAF
V gene: TRBV7-9
clone size: .
D gene: TRBD1

CDR3 protein: ASRVRAGGPNIQY
V gene: TRBV5-1
clone size: .
D gene: TRBD2

CDR3 protein: ASSVGTSGRYTDTQY
V gene: TRBV9
clone size: .
D gene: TRBD2

CDR3 protein: ATSRVHRGPMNTEAF
V gene: TRBV15
clone size: .
D gene: TRBD1

CDR3 protein: ASSSTGWPQH
V gene: TRBV6-6
clone size: few
D gene: .

CDR3 protein: AWSPQVEAF
V gene: TRBV30
clone size: few
D gene: .

CDR3 protein: ASSHGGQETF
V gene: TRBV5-6
clone size: .
D gene: TRBD1

CDR3 protein: ASSLVGDPNQPQH
V gene: TRBV5-1
clone size: .
D gene: .

CDR3 protein: ASRKTSGRDNEQF
V gene: TRBV6-1
clone size: .
D gene: TRBD2

CDR3 protein: ASSPGQPNTEAF
V gene: TRBV6-6
clone size: .
D gene: .

CDR3 protein: ASSLAQGVWNEQF
V gene: TRBV5-1
clone size: .
D gene: TRBD1

CDR3 protein: ASSEWGGQPQH
V gene: TRBV25-1
clone size: .
D gene: .

CDR3 protein: ASSSDRGRIHSGANVLT
V gene: TRBV5-1
clone size: .
D gene: TRBD1

CDR3 protein: ASSSGTGSTQPQH
V gene: TRBV18
clone size: .
D gene: TRBD1

CDR3 protein: ASSDPGGNQPQH
V gene: TRBV25-1
clone size: .
D gene: .

CDR3 protein: ASSLHSEIRGNEQF
V gene: TRBV7-3
clone size: .
D gene: .

CDR3 protein: ASTSGTGGYEQY
V gene: TRBV5-5
clone size: .
D gene: TRBD1